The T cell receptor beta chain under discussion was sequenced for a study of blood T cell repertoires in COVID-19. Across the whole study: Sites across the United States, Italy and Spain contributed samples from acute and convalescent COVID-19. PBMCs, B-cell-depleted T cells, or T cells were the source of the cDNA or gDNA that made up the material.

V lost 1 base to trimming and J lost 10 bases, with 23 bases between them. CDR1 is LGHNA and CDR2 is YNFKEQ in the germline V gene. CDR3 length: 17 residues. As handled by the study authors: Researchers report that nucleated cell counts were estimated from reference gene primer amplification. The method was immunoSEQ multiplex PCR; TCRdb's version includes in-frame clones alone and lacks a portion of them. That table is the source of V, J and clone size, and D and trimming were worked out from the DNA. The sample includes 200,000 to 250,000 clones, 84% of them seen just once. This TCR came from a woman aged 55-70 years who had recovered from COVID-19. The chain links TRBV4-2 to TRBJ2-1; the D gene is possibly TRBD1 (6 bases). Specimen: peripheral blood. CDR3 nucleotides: TGTGCCAGCAGCCAAGGTGCCCAGTTACGAGGGGGAAGGGAGCAGTTCTTC. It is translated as CASSQGAQLRGGREQFF.